The source of this T cell receptor (beta chain) is a study of blood T cell repertoires in COVID-19. Looking at the study overall: Sites across the United States, Italy and Spain contributed samples from acute and convalescent COVID-19.

Some clones are missing from TCRdb's copy, which holds only in-frame ones; the method was immunoSEQ multiplex PCR. The sample shows 150,000 to 200,000 clones, 65% to 80% of them seen only once. Germline CDR1 and CDR2: KGHSH and LQKENI. V was shortened by 3 bases and J by 10 bases, with 16 bases between the two germline ends. CDR3 length: 15 residues. Enrollees, roughly 18 to 90 years old, lived in some 24 US areas. The chain employs TRBV18 and TRBJ1-6, with no clear D. The sequence derives from a woman aged 45-59 years with acute COVID-19. Sequencing was performed on PBMCs or T cells enriched from blood (not recorded which). The CDR3 loop reads CASSPGGRKNSPLHF. The CDR3 nucleotides read TGTGCCAGCTCACCGGGAGGGCGGAAAAACTCACCCCTCCACTTT.